Presented here are 30 T cell receptor beta chains from one specimen sequenced in a study of cytomegalovirus exposure and HLA in healthy donors. PCR was performed using 60 Vbeta and 13 Jbeta primers. Assay: immunoSEQ multiplex PCR; the TCRdb copy retains only in-frame clones and omits some. The repertoire has 140,000 or so clones, 75% to 90% of them found once; the top ten carry 2.9%. Sequenced material: PBMCs. All receptors come from a woman between 25 and 40 years old in good health and CMV-seronegative.

The chain combines TRBV19 with TRBJ1-6, with D tentatively TRBD1 (5 bases). The V end was cut by 0 bases, the J end by 9 bases, with 12 bases between. The germline V gene has CDR1 LNHDA and CDR2 SQIVND (reference sequence). The CDR3 is 15 amino acids. The CDR3 spells CASSIDTAGSSPLHF. CDR3 sequence (DNA): TGTGCCAGTAGTATAGATACGGCAGGGTCTTCACCCCTCCACTTT.

This rearrangement joins TRBV9 to TRBJ2-1, with TRBD2 matching 7 bases. The CDR3 sequence is 13 residues long. V lost 3 bases to trimming and J lost 6 bases; unmatched junction nucleotides: 3. Per germline, CDR1 SGDLS and CDR2 YYNGEE. CDR3 DNA sequence: TGTGCCAGCAGCGACCGACTAGCCAATGAGCAGTTCTTC. Its protein is CASSDRLANEQFF.

The chain couples TRBV10-3 to TRBJ1-2; D possibly corresponds to TRBD1 (6 bases). The CDR3 is made up of 12 amino acids. The V end lost 11 bases, the J end lost 4 bases, and 14 bases lay between the germline ends. Germline CDR1 reads ENHRY; CDR2 reads SYGVKD. The CDR3 sequence is CAANREGYGYTF. The DNA for the CDR3 is TGTGCCGCAAACAGGGAAGGCTATGGCTACACCTTC.

CDR3 protein: CASASSYEQYF. CDR3 nucleotide sequence: TGTGCTAGCGCGAGCTCCTACGAGCAGTACTTC. The genes are TRBV30 and TRBJ2-7, with D maybe TRBD2 (5 bases). This CDR3 comprises 11 residues. Germline values: CDR1 GTSNPN, CDR2 SVGIG (reference sequence).

This clone has only a few counts. V gene TRBV5-1 combines with J gene TRBJ2-2, with TRBD1 identical over 9 bases. V shed 4 bases and J 4 bases; nucleotides not matched to a gene: 5. Per the germline V gene, CDR1 is SGHRS and CDR2 is YFSETQ. The CDR3 has 15 residues. CDR3 amino acids: CASSGGQGGTGELFF. The CDR3, as DNA: TGCGCCAGCAGCGGGGGACAGGGAGGCACCGGGGAGCTGTTTTTT.

The V gene is TRBV11-2, the J gene TRBJ2-7; D may be TRBD1 (5 bases). The CDR3 extends over 12 amino acids. Per the germline V gene, CDR1 is SGHAT and CDR2 is FQNNGV. V was pared by 6 bases and J by 3 bases, with 9 bases between. CDR3 sequence: CASRPDSYEQYF. As DNA, the CDR3 is TGTGCCAGCAGACCAGACAGCTACGAGCAGTACTTC.

V and J are TRBV19 and TRBJ1-5; possibly TRBD1 for D (5 bases). CDR1 is LNHDA, CDR2 SQIVND, per germline (reference sequence). Between the trimmed V and J ends, which lost 9 bases and 4 bases, there was a span of 19 bases. The CDR3 length is 15 residues. DNA of the CDR3: TGTGCCAGCAGATCGCAGGGAATAGGGAATCAGCCCCAGCATTTT. Its protein product is CASRSQGIGNQPQHF. Full variable domain (rest looked up from reference TRBV19 and TRBJ1-5): DGGITQSPKYLFRKEGQNVTLSCEQNLNHDAMYWYRQDPGQGLRLIYYSQIVNDFQKGDIAEGYSVSREKKESFPLTVTSAQKNPTAFYLCASRSQGIGNQPQHFGDGTRLSIL.

The chain combines TRBV6-1 with TRBJ2-4, with TRBD2 identical over 8 bases. Germline CDR1 is MNHNS and CDR2 is SASEGT. Trimming removed 4 bases from V and 0 bases from J; junction bases left unmatched: 5. The CDR3 spans 16 residues. The chain's CDR3 is CASSGGLEAAKNIQYF. DNA for the CDR3: TGTGCCAGCAGTGGGGGACTAGAAGCAGCCAAAAACATTCAGTACTTC.

This clone occurred a few times. The V gene is TRBV2, the J gene TRBJ2-3; no reliable D call. This CDR3 has 12 amino acids. V lost 3 bases and J lost 4, with 5 bases in between. CDR1 is SNHLY and CDR2 is FYNNEI in the germline V gene. The CDR3 DNA follows: TGTGCCAGCAGTGATGAGGCAGATACGCAGTATTTT. Amino acids: CASSDEADTQYF. The whole variable domain, filled in from reference TRBV2 and TRBJ2-3, reads EPEVTQTPSHQVTQMGQEVILRCVPISNHLYFYWYRQILGQKVEFLVSFYNNEISEKSEIFDDQFSVERPDGSNFTLKIRSTKLEDSAMYFCASSDEADTQYFGPGTRLTVL.

The rearrangement links TRBV7-2 to TRBJ2-5; the D gene is possibly TRBD1 (5 bases). The better agreement between TRBJ2-7 and the DNA end casts doubt on the J call. Germline V gives CDR1 SGHTA, CDR2 FQGNSA. This CDR3 has 14 amino acids. CDR3 in amino acids: CASSLTAYSYEQYF. The DNA of the CDR3 is TGTGCCAGCAGCTTGACAGCGTACTCCTACGAGCAGTACTTC.

The V gene is TRBV29-1, the J gene TRBJ1-2; TRBD1 might be the D (5 bases). CDR3 length: 12 residues. Germline V gene data show CDR1 as SQVTM and CDR2 as ANQGSEA. Between the trimmed V and J ends, which lost 2 bases and 5 bases, there was a span of 9 bases. CDR3 loop: CSVETTVYGYTF. The CDR3 bases are TGCAGCGTTGAAACGACAGTTTATGGCTACACCTTC. The complete variable domain, with remaining parts taken from reference TRBV29-1 and TRBJ1-2, reads SAVISQKPSRDICQRGTSLTIQCQVDSQVTMMFWYRQQPGQSLTLIATANQGSEATYESGFVIDKFPISRPNLTFSTLTVSNMSPEDSSIYLCSVETTVYGYTFGSGTRLTVV.

The rearrangement joins TRBV11-2 to TRBJ1-2; maybe TRBD1 (5 bases). V was pared by 1 base and J by 2 bases, with 5 bases between. This CDR3 has 13 residues. The germline gives CDR1 SGHAT, CDR2 FQNNGV. The CDR3 sequence is CASSLAGNYGYTF. In nucleotides, the CDR3 is TGTGCCAGCAGCTTAGCAGGGAACTATGGCTACACCTTC.

This chain connects TRBV29-1 to TRBJ2-5, with a possible D match to TRBD1 (6 bases). The ends were cut back, 3 bases at V and 5 bases at J, with 10 bases in the middle. There are 12 residues in the CDR3. Per the germline V gene, CDR1 is SQVTM and CDR2 is ANQGSEA. The DNA of the CDR3 is TGCAGCGTTGAGGGGACACGGGAGACCCAGTACTTC. It is translated as CSVEGTRETQYF.

The chain joins TRBV7-2 to TRBJ2-3, with TRBD2 matching 7 bases. V dropped 4 bases and J dropped 2; count of bases not matched to a gene: 6. CDR1 is SGHTA, CDR2 FQGNSA, per germline. The length of the CDR3 is 15 residues. CDR3 protein: CASSWEGPPTDTQYF. CDR3 nucleotides: TGTGCCAGCAGCTGGGAGGGACCACCCACAGATACGCAGTATTTT.

The V call is TRBV7-3, the J call TRBJ2-3, with TRBD2 matching 12 bases. The CDR3 runs to 17 residues. Germline lookup yields CDR1 SGHTA and CDR2 FQGTGA. V gave up 4 bases and J gave up 3 bases; unmatched junction bases: 8. This CDR3 reads CASSSSTSGRGTDTQYF. CDR3 nucleotides: TGTGCCAGCAGCTCTTCGACTAGCGGGAGAGGTACAGATACGCAGTATTTT.

This chain links TRBV2 with TRBJ1-5; 9 bases are a match to TRBD1. The germline gives CDR1 SNHLY, CDR2 FYNNEI. V was pared by 5 bases and J by 5 bases, with 4 bases of the junction left unmatched. The CDR3 sequence is 14 residues long. In nucleotides, the CDR3 is TGTGCCAGCAGTTACAGGGGGCGCGATCAGCCCCAGCATTTT. It is translated as CASSYRGRDQPQHF.

The chain is built from TRBV2 and TRBJ2-1, with D perhaps matching TRBD1 (6 bases). Germline V CDR1 and CDR2: SNHLY, FYNNEI. V lost 8 bases and J 7 bases, leaving 9 bases between the germline ends. CDR3 length: 11 amino acids. Here the CDR3 reads CASSRGNEQFF. Written as DNA, the CDR3 is TGTGCCAGCTCGAGGGGGAATGAGCAGTTCTTC.

This chain connects TRBV29-1 to TRBJ2-5; TRBD1 matches at 7 bases. After removal of 4 bases from V and 9 bases from J, the junction contained 8 bases not matched to a gene. CDR1 is SQVTM, CDR2 ANQGSEA, per germline. The CDR3 is 12 amino acids. The CDR3 DNA follows: TGCAGCGTTGTGAGACTCACAGGGGCCCAGTACTTC. This codes for CSVVRLTGAQYF. The complete variable domain, with remaining parts taken from reference TRBV29-1 and TRBJ2-5, reads SAVISQKPSRDICQRGTSLTIQCQVDSQVTMMFWYRQQPGQSLTLIATANQGSEATYESGFVIDKFPISRPNLTFSTLTVSNMSPEDSSIYLCSVVRLTGAQYFGPGTRLLVL.

The genes are TRBV11-2 and TRBJ2-7; D is possibly TRBD1 (5 bases). V lost 3 bases to trimming and J lost 0 bases, with 15 bases between them. This CDR3 spans 16 amino acids. Germline V gene data show CDR1 as SGHAT and CDR2 as FQNNGV. The CDR3 coding sequence is TGTGCCAGCAGCTTCCTACGACAGAGGACCTCCTACGAGCAGTACTTC. Translating gives CASSFLRQRTSYEQYF.

This chain connects TRBV6-1 to TRBJ2-3; D is possibly TRBD2 (5 bases). Germline values: CDR1 MNHNS, CDR2 SASEGT. CDR3 length: 13 amino acids. V gave up 6 bases and J gave up 4 bases, with 11 bases separating them. The CDR3 spells CASRGEGSDTQYF. The CDR3 region has the DNA TGTGCCAGCAGGGGAGAGGGCTCAGATACGCAGTATTTT.

The rearrangement links TRBV5-4 to TRBJ2-1, with 7 bases matching TRBD1. The length of the CDR3 is 15 residues. V shed 4 bases and J 0 bases; nucleotides not matched to a gene: 4. CDR1 is SGHNT, CDR2 YYREEE, per germline (reference sequence). The CDR3, as DNA: TGTGCCAGCAGCGGGACAGTCAGCTCCTACAATGAGCAGTTCTTC. The encoded protein is CASSGTVSSYNEQFF. Drawing the rest from reference TRBV5-4 and TRBJ2-1, the complete variable domain is ETGVTQSPTHLIKTRGQQVTLRCSSQSGHNTVSWYQQALGQGPQFIFQYYREEENGRGNFPPRFSGLQFPNYSSELNVNALELDDSALYLCASSGTVSSYNEQFFGPGTRLTVL.

The chain uses TRBV5-1 and TRBJ1-4, with 10 bases that match TRBD1. The CDR3 sequence is 17 residues long. Trimming removed 4 bases from V and 1 base from J; junction bases left unmatched: 7. CDR1 is SGHRS, CDR2 YFSETQ, per germline. The CDR3: CASSPPGQGRTNEKLFF. CDR3 in DNA: TGCGCCAGCAGCCCTCCGGGACAGGGGCGAACTAATGAAAAACTGTTTTTT.

This chain joins TRBV15 and TRBJ2-1; maybe TRBD2 (5 bases). V gave up 3 bases and J gave up 8 bases, with 8 bases separating them. Germline assignment: CDR1 LNHNV and CDR2 YYDKDF (reference sequence). The CDR3 covers 12 residues. CDR3 sequence: CATSSTGDEQFF. In nucleotides, the CDR3 is TGTGCCACCAGCAGCACCGGGGATGAGCAGTTCTTC. The whole variable domain, filled in from reference TRBV15 and TRBJ2-1, reads DAMVIQNPRYQVTQFGKPVTLSCSQTLNHNVMYWYQQKSSQAPKLLFHYYDKDFNNEADTPDNFQSRRPNTSFCFLDIRSPGLGDTAMYLCATSSTGDEQFFGPGTRLTVL.

The table lists this clone with a few counts. The chain joins TRBV7-4 to TRBJ1-5; D uncertain. The CDR3 contains 12 residues. From germline, CDR1 is SGHVT and CDR2 SQSDAQ. The V end lost 6 bases, the J end lost 5 bases, and 8 bases lay between the germline ends. In nucleotides, the CDR3 is TGTGCCAGCAGAAAGGAGTATCAGCCCCAGCATTTT. Protein product: CASRKEYQPQHF.

This chain uses TRBV30 with TRBJ1-5; possible D gene TRBD1, 5 bases. The germline V and J ends were trimmed by 1 base and 7 bases, with 11 bases remaining between them. Germline V gene sequence: CDR1 GTSNPN, CDR2 SVGIG (reference sequence). This CDR3 region has 13 residues. The CDR3 loop reads CAWSARGSQPQHF. CDR3 nucleotide sequence: TGTGCCTGGAGTGCGCGGGGGAGCCAGCCCCAGCATTTT.

The chain employs TRBV4-3 and TRBJ1-1, with TRBD1 identical over 9 bases. With 5 bases clipped from V and 3 bases from J, the junction kept 1 base outside the gene matches. The CDR3 length is 13 residues. The germline gives CDR1 LGHNA, CDR2 YSLEER. The CDR3 DNA sequence: TGCGCCAGCAGCGGGGACAGGGACACTGAAGCTTTCTTT. Protein sequence: CASSGDRDTEAFF.

On this clone: Other DNA sequences in the sample encode the same CDR3. This chain uses TRBV13 with TRBJ2-1; D gene unclear. There are 15 residues in the CDR3. Germline V gene sequence: CDR1 PRHDT, CDR2 FYEKMQ (reference sequence). Trimming took 0 bases from V and 0 from J, leaving 6 bases between them. CDR3 nucleotides: TGTGCCAGCAGCTTAGGGCTCAGCTCCTACAATGAGCAGTTCTTC. Residues: CASSLGLSSYNEQFF.

This clone was counted only a few times. The chain joins TRBV29-1 to TRBJ2-1; TRBD1 is a possible D gene (5 bases). CDR3 length equals 16 residues. V was cut by 0 bases and J by 4 bases, with 16 bases left in between. The germline V gene encodes CDR1 SQVTM and CDR2 ANQGSEA. Here the CDR3 DNA reads TGCAGCGTTGAAGAGGTTGGCGCAGGGAAATACAATGAGCAGTTCTTC. It codes for CSVEEVGAGKYNEQFF.

This clone appeared once. The chain is built from TRBV6-5 and TRBJ1-2; 8 bases are shared with TRBD1. The V segment lost 8 bases and the J segment 2 bases; nucleotides outside the gene matches: 1. There are 12 residues in the CDR3. Per the germline V gene, CDR1 is MNHEY and CDR2 is SVGAGI. The CDR3 DNA follows: TGTGCCAGCGGGGACAGGAACTATGGCTACACCTTC. This codes for CASGDRNYGYTF.

This clone was counted only a few times. The V gene is TRBV5-1, the J gene TRBJ2-7; TRBD2 matches 8 bases. The germline V gene has CDR1 SGHRS and CDR2 YFSETQ. The V and J ends lost 4 bases and 3 bases, in that order; junction bases with no gene match: 6. This CDR3 has 14 residues. In nucleotides, the CDR3 is TGCGCCAGCAGCAGCGGGGGAGTGGGCTACGAGCAGTACTTC. This encodes CASSSGGVGYEQYF.